Detailed here is one TCR beta chain. PCR primers comprised 60 Vbeta and 13 Jbeta primers. Measured with immunoSEQ multiplex PCR; TCRdb has only the in-frame clones, and not every one. The sample yields over 95,000 clones, roughly 70% seen once. The data belong to a study of cytomegalovirus exposure and HLA in healthy donors. The V and J ends lost 3 bases and 4 bases respectively, with 13 bases between them. The CDR3 totals 15 residues. From germline, CDR1 is SNHLY and CDR2 FYNNEI. What was sequenced was PBMCs. The sequence derives from a woman aged 35 to 49 in good health and CMV-seropositive. This sequence joins TRBV2 and TRBJ1-5, with D possibly being TRBD1 (6 bases). The CDR3 sequence: CASSEGGGINQPQHF. CDR3 sequence (DNA): TGTGCCAGCAGTGAGGGAGGGGGTATTAATCAGCCCCAGCATTTT.